This TCR beta chain was profiled in a study of cytotoxic CD8 clonotypes in ibrutinib-treated CLL. Study background: Outcomes included around 25 partial and 2 complete responses; after median around 65 months, roughly 14 stayed remitted and 12 progressed.

With respect to this clone: Its antigen is as yet unknown.

The CDR3 consists of 16 residues. Looked up from germline, CDR1 is SGHVS and CDR2 is FNYEAQ. Trimming cost V 4 bases and J 2 bases, with 15 bases left between them. The TCR beta libraries used 1.5 to 2 micrograms of genomic DNA that came from cryopreserved PBMCs. The method was immunoSEQ multiplex PCR; TCRdb's version includes in-frame clones alone and lacks a portion of them. The sample carries over 150,000 clones, approximately 72% recorded once. Broader study findings: Progressing and sustained-remission patients had different sampling times. Public clonotypes occurred uncommonly; on treatment, they contracted or remained stable.

This chain links TRBV7-6 with TRBJ1-5, with D maybe TRBD1 (5 bases). This material consisted of PBMCs, taken after 24 months of ibrutinib treatment. This receptor was obtained from a human donor with chronic lymphocytic leukemia. The CDR3 sequence: CASSSQGGLGNQPQHF. The CDR3 DNA follows: TGTGCCAGCAGCTCGCAGGGTGGTTTGGGCAATCAGCCCCAGCATTTT.